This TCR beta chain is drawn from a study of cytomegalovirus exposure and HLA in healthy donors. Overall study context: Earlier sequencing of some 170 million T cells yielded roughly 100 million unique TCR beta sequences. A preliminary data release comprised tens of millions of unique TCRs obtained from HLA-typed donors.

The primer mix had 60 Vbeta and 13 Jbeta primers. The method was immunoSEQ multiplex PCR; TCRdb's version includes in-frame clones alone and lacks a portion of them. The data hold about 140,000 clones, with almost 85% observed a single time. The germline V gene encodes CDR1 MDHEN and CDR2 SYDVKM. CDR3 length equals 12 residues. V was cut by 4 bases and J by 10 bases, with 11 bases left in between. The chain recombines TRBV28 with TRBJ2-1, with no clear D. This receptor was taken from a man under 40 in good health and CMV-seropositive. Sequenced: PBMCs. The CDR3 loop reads CASSSSTREQFF. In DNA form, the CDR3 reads TGTGCCAGCAGTTCCTCTACGAGGGAGCAGTTCTTC. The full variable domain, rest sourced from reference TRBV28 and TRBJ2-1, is DVKVTQSSRYLVKRTGEKVFLECVQDMDHENMFWYRQDPGLGLRLIYFSYDVKMKEKGDIPEGYSVSREKKERFSLILESASTNQTSMYLCASSSSTREQFFGPGTRLTVL.